One sample yielded the 6 T cell receptor beta chains listed below, sequenced in a study of vaccination and CD4 T cells after COVID-19. Cultured CD4+ T cell DNA was sequenced using the Oncomine TCR Beta short-read assay. TCRdb fed the PCR reads into MiXCR, producing one record per CDR3 protein. The sample consists of 6,000 or so distinct CDR3 sequences, 65% to 70% of them appearing once. Their antigens remain unidentified. The sample's treatment: roughly ten-day PBMC culture with coronavirus spike peptide pools or control peptides (ViraFEST assay). Specimen: CD4+ T cells from blood, cultured in vitro. The source is a human donor who had recovered from COVID-19.

The gene calls are TRBV7-2 and TRBJ1-6; D possibly corresponds to TRBD1 (6 bases). Looked up from germline, CDR1 is SGHTA and CDR2 is FQGNSA. With 1 base removed from V and 10 bases from J, the gap between germline ends came to 14 bases. There are 15 residues in the CDR3. The CDR3 spells CASSLGGGGGSPLHF. The CDR3, as DNA: TGTGCCAGCAGCTTAGGAGGAGGGGGAGGGTCACCCCTCCACTTT.

This clonotype has only one observation. This sequence joins TRBV14 and TRBJ1-1; TRBD1 might be the D (5 bases). Per the germline V gene, CDR1 is SGHDN and CDR2 is FVKESK. V was clipped by 0 bases and J by 4 bases, with 21 bases between them. CDR3 length equals 18 residues. The DNA for the CDR3 is TGTGCCAGCAGCCAAGATTCTCCTTTCGGGGGTTTAGTCACTGAAGCTTTCTTT. It specifies CASSQDSPFGGLVTEAFF. The full variable domain, its missing parts supplied by reference TRBV14 and TRBJ1-1, is EAGVTQFPSHSVIEKGQTVTLRCDPISGHDNLYWYRRVMGKEIKFLLHFVKESKQDESGMPNNRFLAERTGGTYSTLKVQPAELEDSGVYFCASSQDSPFGGLVTEAFFGQGTRLTVV.

The V call is TRBV20-1, the J call TRBJ2-5; 7 bases agree with TRBD1. The V and J ends lost 7 bases and 2 bases, in that order; junction bases with no gene match: 7. The length of the CDR3 is 13 residues. Per germline, CDR1 DFQATT and CDR2 SNEGSKA (reference sequence). This CDR3 reads CSGGTDRQETQYF. CDR3 in DNA: TGCAGTGGGGGGACAGACAGACAAGAGACCCAGTACTTC.

The chain has TRBV20-1 and TRBJ1-1, with TRBD1 matching over 7 bases. The CDR3 runs 15 residues. V lost 5 bases, J lost 8 bases, and 17 bases stayed unmatched. Germline V lookup: CDR1 DFQATT, CDR2 SNEGSKA (reference sequence). The CDR3 spells CSAVLRGRGRSEAFF. As DNA, the CDR3 is TGCAGTGCTGTCCTCCGAGGCAGGGGGAGATCCGAAGCTTTCTTT.

This chain uses TRBV15 with TRBJ2-7; D not certain. CDR1 and CDR2 (germline): LNHNV, YYDKDF (reference sequence). Trimming stripped 0 bases from V and 0 bases from J, with 9 bases between. The CDR3 loop spans 15 amino acids. CDR3 residues: CATSRDLGNSYEQYF. The CDR3 DNA sequence: TGTGCCACCAGCAGAGATTTAGGGAACTCCTACGAGCAGTACTTC.

The rearrangement links TRBV12-1 to TRBJ2-7; whether TRBD1, the table's D call, matches the DNA was not checked. TRBV12-1 represents a pseudogene. The CDR3 loop spans 15 amino acids. CDR3 in DNA: TGTGCCAGCAGCCACGGGGGGGCGGGATCCTACGAGCAGTACTTC. As protein: CASSHGGAGSYEQYF.